Here is one TCR beta chain with its context. The sample belongs to a study of blood T cell repertoires in COVID-19. Seattle researchers signed up patients amid active infection and tracked them longitudinally. In the authors' methods: Reference gene primer amplification yielded estimated nucleated cell counts. TCRdb keeps only in-frame clones here, not all; method: immunoSEQ multiplex PCR. The V and J calls and the clone size are those of that table, but D and trimming were determined from the DNA. The sample contains roughly 440,000 clones, approximately 90% of which appear only once. Germline values: CDR1 SGHRS, CDR2 YFSETQ. The CDR3 has 18 residues. The ends lost 1 base at V and 0 bases at J; junction bases unmatched: 6.

Sequencing input: peripheral blood. The clonotype originates from a woman aged 50 to 60 with COVID-19, enrolled during active disease. V is TRBV5-1 and J is TRBJ2-1, with TRBD2 identical over 11 bases. The DNA of the CDR3 is TGCGCCAGCAGCTTGTTTTCTAGCGGGGGGAGCTCCTACAATGAGCAGTTCTTC. Amino acids: CASSLFSSGGSSYNEQFF.